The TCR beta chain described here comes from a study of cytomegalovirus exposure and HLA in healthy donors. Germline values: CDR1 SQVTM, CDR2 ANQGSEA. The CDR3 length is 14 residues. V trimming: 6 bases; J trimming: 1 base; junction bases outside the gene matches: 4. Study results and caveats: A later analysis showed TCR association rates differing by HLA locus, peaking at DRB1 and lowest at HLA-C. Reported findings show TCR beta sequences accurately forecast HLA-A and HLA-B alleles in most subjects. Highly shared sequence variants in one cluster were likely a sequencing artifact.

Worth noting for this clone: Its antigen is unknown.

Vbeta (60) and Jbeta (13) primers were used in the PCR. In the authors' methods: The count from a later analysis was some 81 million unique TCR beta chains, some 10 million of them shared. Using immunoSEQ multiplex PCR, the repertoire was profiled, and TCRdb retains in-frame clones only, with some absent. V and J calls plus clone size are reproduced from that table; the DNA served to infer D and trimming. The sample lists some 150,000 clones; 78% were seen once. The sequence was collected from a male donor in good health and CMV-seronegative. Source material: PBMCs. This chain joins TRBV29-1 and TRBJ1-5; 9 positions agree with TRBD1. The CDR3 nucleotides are TGCAGCGTGGGGACAGGGATGAGCAATCAGCCCCAGCATTTT. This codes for CSVGTGMSNQPQHF.